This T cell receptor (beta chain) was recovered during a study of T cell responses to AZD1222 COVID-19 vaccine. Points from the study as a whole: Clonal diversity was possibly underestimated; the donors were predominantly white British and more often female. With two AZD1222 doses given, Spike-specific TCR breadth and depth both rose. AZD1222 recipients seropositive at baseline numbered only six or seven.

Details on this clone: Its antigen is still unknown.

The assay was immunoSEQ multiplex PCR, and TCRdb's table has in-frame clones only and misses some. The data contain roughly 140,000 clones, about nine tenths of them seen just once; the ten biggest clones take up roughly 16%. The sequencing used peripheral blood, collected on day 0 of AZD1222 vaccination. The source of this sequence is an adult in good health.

The CDR3 DNA reads as TGCGCCAGCAGCTTCCGGACGGAGACTAACTATGGCTACACCTTC. Protein sequence: CASSFRTETNYGYTF. V usage is TRBV5-1 and J usage is TRBJ1-2; D is unclear. Trimming stripped 2 bases from V and 0 bases from J, with 11 bases between. Germline assignment: CDR1 SGHRS and CDR2 YFSETQ. This CDR3 is built from 15 residues.